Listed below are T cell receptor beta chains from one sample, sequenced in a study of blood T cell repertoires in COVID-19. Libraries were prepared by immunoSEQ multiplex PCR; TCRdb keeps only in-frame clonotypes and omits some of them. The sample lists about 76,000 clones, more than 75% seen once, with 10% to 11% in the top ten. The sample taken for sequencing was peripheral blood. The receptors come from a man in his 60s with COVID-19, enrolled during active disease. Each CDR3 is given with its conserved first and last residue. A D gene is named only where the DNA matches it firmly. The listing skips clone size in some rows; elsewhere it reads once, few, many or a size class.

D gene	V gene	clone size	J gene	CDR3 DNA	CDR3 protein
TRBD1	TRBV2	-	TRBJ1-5	TGTGCCAGCAGCGGGACAGGGGATAATCAGCCCCAGCATTTT	CASSGTGDNQPQHF
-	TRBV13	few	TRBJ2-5	TGTGCCAGCAGCTTAAGGGCAGGGGCCTCGACCGAGACCCAGTACTTC	CASSLRAGASTETQYF
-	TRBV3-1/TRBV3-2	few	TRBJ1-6	TGTGCCAGCAGCCAAGATCCTGGGAGATCACCCCTCCACTTT	CASSQDPGRSPLHF
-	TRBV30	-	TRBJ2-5	TGTGCCTGGCTAGGACAAGAGACCCAGTACTTC	CAWLGQETQYF
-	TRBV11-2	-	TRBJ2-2	TGTGCCAGCAGCTTCACCTCCGGGGTGGGAGGGGAGCTGTTTTTT	CASSFTSGVGGELFF
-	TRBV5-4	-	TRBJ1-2	TGTGCCAGCAGCGCCAGAGGGGGGGGGCTGGGCTATGGCTACACCTTC	CASSARGGGLGYGYTF
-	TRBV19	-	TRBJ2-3	TGTGCCAGTAGTATTCTAGCGAGCGCAGATACGCAGTATTTT	CASSILASADTQYF
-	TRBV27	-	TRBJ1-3	TGTGCCAGCAGACCGACACGGGACTCTGGAAACACCATATATTTT	CASRPTRDSGNTIYF
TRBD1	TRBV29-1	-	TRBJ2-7	TGCAGCGTTGTCAAGTGGGGACAGGGTGACGAGCAGTACTTC	CSVVKWGQGDEQYF
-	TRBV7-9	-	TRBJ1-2	TGTGCCAGCAGCCTAACCCGGACGGGAGCTTATGGCTACACCTTC	CASSLTRTGAYGYTF
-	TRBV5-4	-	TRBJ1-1	TGTGCCAGCAGCCGCCCAACAGCGGGAGGCACTGAAGCTTTCTTT	CASSRPTAGGTEAFF
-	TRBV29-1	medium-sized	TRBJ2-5	TGCAGCGTAGGAGCGCGTAGAGAGACCCAGTACTTC	CSVGARRETQYF
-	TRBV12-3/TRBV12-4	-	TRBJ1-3	TGTGCCGCCGGGAGGCCTGGGGACACCATATATTTT	CAAGRPGDTIYF
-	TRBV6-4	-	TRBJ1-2	TGTGCCAGCAGTGAAATTTCCGGGGTTGGCTACACCTTC	CASSEISGVGYTF
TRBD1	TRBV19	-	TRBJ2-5	TGTGCCAGTAGACCACCGACAGGGAGCAGGGAGACCCAGTACTTC	CASRPPTGSRETQYF
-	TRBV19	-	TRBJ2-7	TGTGCCAGTAGTCCCTCGGTACAGTCCTACGAGCAGTACTTC	CASSPSVQSYEQYF
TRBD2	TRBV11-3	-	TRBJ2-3	TGTGCCAGCAGCTTAGAGGGGCGGGAGGCAGATACGCAGTATTTT	CASSLEGREADTQYF
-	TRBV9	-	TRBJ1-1	TGTGCCAGCAGCGTAGGGGGCCAGGGGATGGCTGAAGCTTTCTTT	CASSVGGQGMAEAFF
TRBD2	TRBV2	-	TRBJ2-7	TGTGCCAGCAGTGCGGGACTAGCGCCCTACGAGCAGTACTTC	CASSAGLAPYEQYF
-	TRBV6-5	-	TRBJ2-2	TGTGCCAGCAGTTACTCCGTGACCGGGGAGCTGTTTTTT	CASSYSVTGELFF
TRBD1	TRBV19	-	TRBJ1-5	TGTGCCAGTTGCGAGGGCAGGGGGCAGAGGGGCAATCAGCCCCAGCATTTT	CASCEGRGQRGNQPQHF
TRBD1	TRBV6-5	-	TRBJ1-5	TGTGCCAGCAGTTACTCGAGGGACAGTGGGCAGCCCCAGCATTTT	CASSYSRDSGQPQHF
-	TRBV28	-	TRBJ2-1	TGTGCCAGCAATCAGGGTTCCCAAAGCTCCTACAATGAGCAGTTCTTC	CASNQGSQSSYNEQFF
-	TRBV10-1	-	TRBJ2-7	TGCGCCAGCAGACAGCGGGTTTGGATCGAGCAGTACTTC	CASRQRVWIEQYF
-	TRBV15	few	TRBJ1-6	TGTGCCACCAGCAGAGACACAGGGAATAATTCACCCCTCCACTTT	CATSRDTGNNSPLHF
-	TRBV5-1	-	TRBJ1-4	TGCGCCAGCAGCTTGGTGGCGGGGGTTGAGGAAAAACTGTTTTTT	CASSLVAGVEEKLFF
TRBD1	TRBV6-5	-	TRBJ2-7	TGTGCCAGCAGGAAGGGACAGGGGGGCTCCTACGAGCAGTACTTC	CASRKGQGGSYEQYF
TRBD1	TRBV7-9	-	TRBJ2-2	TGTGCCAGCAGCTCGGGACAGGGGGTGCCGGAGCTGTTTTTT	CASSSGQGVPELFF
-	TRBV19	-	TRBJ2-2	TGTGCCACCCAACTAGGCGGATTGGGGGAGCTGTTTTTT	CATQLGGLGELFF
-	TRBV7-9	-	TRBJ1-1	TGTGCCAGCAGCTTAGCGGCGAACACTGAAGCTTTCTTT	CASSLAANTEAFF
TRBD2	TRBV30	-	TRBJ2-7	TGTGCCTGGAGTCACAGCGGGGGCGGTCAGCAGTACTTC	CAWSHSGGGQQYF
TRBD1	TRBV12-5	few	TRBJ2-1	TGTGCTAGTGGTTTGGTAATTGCTGGACAGGGGGTATATGAGCAGTTCTTC	CASGLVIAGQGVYEQFF
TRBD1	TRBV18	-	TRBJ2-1	TGTGCCAGCTCACTCGGGACAGGGGGCAAAGTTCAGCAGTTCTTC	CASSLGTGGKVQQFF
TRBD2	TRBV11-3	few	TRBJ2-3	TGTGCCAGCAGCTTAGTCGGACTAGCGGGAGGAATTGACGCTACGCAGTATTTT	CASSLVGLAGGIDATQYF
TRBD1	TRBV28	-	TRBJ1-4	TGTGCCAGCAGCGGAACAGGGGGGTCTAATGAAAAACTGTTTTTT	CASSGTGGSNEKLFF
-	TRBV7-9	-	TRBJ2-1	TGTGCCAGCAGCGAAACCTATTACTCCAATGAGCAGTTCTTC	CASSETYYSNEQFF
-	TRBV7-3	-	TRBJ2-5	TGTGCCAGCAGCCCCGGAGGGCGGGTGTACCAAGAGACCCAGTACTTC	CASSPGGRVYQETQYF
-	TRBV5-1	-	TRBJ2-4	TGCGCCAGCAGCTTGGACCCAGGGAACATTCAGTACTTC	CASSLDPGNIQYF
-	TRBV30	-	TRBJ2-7	TGTGCCTGGAGTTTCGACAGATACGAGCAGTACTTC	CAWSFDRYEQYF
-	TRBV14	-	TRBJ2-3	TGTGCCAGCAGCCAAGATAACGGGGAGTGGGATACGCAGTATTTT	CASSQDNGEWDTQYF
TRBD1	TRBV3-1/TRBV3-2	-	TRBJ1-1	TGTGCCAGCAGCCAAGTGTCTTTGACAGGGGGACGAGCTTTCTTT	CASSQVSLTGGRAFF
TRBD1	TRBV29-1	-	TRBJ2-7	TGCAGCACCCGGACAGGGATGGCCTACGAGCAGTACTTC	CSTRTGMAYEQYF
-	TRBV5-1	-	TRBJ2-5	TGCGCCAGCAGCTTGGTATCGGGGGAAGAGACCCAGTACTTC	CASSLVSGEETQYF
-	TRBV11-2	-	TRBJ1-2	TGTGCCAGCAGTCCCGACACTTACCGTGGCTACACCTTC	CASSPDTYRGYTF
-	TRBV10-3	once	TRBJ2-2	TGTGCCATCAGTGAGTCGGGGCCGGTGAACACCGGGGAGCTGTTTTTT	CAISESGPVNTGELFF
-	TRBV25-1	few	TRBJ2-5	TGTGCCAGCAGTTATGGCGAGACCCAGTACTTC	CASSYGETQYF
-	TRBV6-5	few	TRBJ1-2	TGTGCCAGCAGGCCAAACCTCAGGGCGAGCTATGGCTACACCTTC	CASRPNLRASYGYTF
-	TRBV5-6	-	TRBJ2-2	TGTGCCAGCAGAACAGCGGAAAACACCGGGGAGCTGTTTTTT	CASRTAENTGELFF
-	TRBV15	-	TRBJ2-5	TGTGCCACCAGCAGAGAGGGGGGTTTTAAAGAGACCCAGTACTTC	CATSREGGFKETQYF
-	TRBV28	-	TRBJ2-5	TGTGCCAGCAGTTCCCCCCCGGAGACCCAGTACTTC	CASSSPPETQYF
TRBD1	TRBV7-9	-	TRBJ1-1	TGTGCCAGCATCCCGGCCGGGACAGGGGGTGCCACTGAAGCTTTCTTT	CASIPAGTGGATEAFF
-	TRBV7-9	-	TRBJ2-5	TGTGCCAGCAGTAGCTACGAAAAAGAGACCCAGTACTTC	CASSSYEKETQYF
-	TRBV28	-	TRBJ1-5	TGTGCCAGCAGCTCTTGGCTGACAGGTCTCAATCAGCCCCAGCATTTT	CASSSWLTGLNQPQHF
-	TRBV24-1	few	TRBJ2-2	TGTGCCACCAGTGATAGCGGCAGGGGGGCCGGGGAGCTGTTTTTT	CATSDSGRGAGELFF